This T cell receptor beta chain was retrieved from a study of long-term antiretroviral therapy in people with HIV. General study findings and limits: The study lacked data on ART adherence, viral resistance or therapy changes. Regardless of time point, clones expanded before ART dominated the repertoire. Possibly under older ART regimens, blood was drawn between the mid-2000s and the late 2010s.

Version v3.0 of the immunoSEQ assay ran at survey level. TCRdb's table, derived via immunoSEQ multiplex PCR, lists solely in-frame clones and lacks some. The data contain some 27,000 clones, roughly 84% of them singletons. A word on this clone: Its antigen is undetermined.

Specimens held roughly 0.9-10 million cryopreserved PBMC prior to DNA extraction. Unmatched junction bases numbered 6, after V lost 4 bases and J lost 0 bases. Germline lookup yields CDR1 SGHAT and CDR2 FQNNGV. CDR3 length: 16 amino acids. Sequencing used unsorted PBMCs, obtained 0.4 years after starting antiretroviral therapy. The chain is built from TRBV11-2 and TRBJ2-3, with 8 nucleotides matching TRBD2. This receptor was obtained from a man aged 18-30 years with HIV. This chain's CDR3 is CASSYFSGTSTDTQYF. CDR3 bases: TGTGCCAGCAGCTACTTTAGCGGGACGAGCACAGATACGCAGTATTTT.